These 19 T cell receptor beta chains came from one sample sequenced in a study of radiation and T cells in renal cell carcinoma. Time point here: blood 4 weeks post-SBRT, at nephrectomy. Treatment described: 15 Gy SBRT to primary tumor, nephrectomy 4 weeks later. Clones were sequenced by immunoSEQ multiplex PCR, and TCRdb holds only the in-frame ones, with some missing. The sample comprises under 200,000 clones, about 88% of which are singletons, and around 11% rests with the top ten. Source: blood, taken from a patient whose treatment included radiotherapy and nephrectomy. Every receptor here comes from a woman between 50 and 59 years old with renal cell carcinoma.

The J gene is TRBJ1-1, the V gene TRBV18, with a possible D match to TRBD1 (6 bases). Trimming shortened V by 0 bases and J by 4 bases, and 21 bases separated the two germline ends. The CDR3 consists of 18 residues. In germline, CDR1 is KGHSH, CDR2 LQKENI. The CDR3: CASSPPWTEIEGGTEAFF. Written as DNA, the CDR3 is TGTGCCAGCTCACCACCTTGGACAGAGATCGAGGGGGGCACTGAAGCTTTCTTT.

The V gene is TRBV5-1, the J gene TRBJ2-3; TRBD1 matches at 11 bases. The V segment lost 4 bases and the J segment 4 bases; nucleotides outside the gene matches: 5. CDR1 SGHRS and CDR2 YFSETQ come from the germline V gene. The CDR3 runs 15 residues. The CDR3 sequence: CASSPGQGAADTQYF. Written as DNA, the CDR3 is TGCGCCAGCAGCCCCGGACAGGGGGCCGCAGATACGCAGTATTTT.

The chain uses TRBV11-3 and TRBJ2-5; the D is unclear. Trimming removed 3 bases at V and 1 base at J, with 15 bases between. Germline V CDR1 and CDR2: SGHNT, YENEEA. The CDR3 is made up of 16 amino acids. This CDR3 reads CASSFGGVSGQETQYF. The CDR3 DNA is TGTGCCAGCAGCTTTGGTGGGGTTTCAGGCCAAGAGACCCAGTACTTC.

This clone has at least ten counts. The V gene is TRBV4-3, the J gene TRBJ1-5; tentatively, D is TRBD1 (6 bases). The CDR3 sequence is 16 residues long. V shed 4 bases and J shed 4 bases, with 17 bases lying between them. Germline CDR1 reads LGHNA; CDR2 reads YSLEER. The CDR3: CASSRDTLSVNQPQHF. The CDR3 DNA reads TGCGCCAGCAGCCGGGACACCCTAAGCGTGAATCAGCCCCAGCATTTT.

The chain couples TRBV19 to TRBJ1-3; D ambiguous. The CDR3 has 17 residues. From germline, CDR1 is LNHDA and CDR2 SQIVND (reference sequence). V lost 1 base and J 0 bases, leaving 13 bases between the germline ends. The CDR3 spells CASSIGAMLRSGNTIYF. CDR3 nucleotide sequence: TGTGCCAGTAGTATAGGGGCCATGCTTCGCTCTGGAAACACCATATATTTT.

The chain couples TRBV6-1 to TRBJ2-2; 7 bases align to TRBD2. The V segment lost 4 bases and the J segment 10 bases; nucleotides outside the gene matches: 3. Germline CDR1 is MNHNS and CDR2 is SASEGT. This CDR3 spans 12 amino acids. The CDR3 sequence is CASSATSVELFF. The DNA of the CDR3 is TGTGCCAGCAGTGCTACTAGCGTGGAGCTGTTTTTT.

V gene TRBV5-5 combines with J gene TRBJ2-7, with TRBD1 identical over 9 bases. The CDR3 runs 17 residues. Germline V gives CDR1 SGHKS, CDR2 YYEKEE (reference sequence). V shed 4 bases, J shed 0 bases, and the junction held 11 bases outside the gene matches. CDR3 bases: TGTGCCAGCAGCCCCAGGGCGCCGGGACAGGGCTCCTACGAGCAGTACTTC. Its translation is CASSPRAPGQGSYEQYF. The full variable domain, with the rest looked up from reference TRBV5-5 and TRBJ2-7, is DAGVTQSPTHLIKTRGQQVTLRCSPISGHKSVSWYQQVLGQGPQFIFQYYEKEERGRGNFPDRFSARQFPNYSSELNVNALLLGDSALYLCASSPRAPGQGSYEQYFGPGTRLTVT.

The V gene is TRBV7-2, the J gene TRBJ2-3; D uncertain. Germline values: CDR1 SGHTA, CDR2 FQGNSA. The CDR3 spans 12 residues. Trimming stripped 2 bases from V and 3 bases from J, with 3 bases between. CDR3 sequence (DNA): TGTGCCAGCAGCTTACCAACAGATACGCAGTATTTT. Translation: CASSLPTDTQYF.

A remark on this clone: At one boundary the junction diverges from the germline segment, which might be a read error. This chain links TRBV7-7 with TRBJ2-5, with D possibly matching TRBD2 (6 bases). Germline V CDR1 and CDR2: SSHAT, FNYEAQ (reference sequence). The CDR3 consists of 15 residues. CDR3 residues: CASSLGSGAGETQYF. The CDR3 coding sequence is TGTGCTAGCAGCTTGGGTAGCGGAGCCGGCGAGACCCAGTACTTC.

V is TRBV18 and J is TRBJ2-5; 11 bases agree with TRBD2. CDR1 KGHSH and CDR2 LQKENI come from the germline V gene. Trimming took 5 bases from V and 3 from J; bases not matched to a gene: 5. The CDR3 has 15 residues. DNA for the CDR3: TGTGCCAGCTCATTTAGCGGGGGGGCCGAAGAGACCCAGTACTTC. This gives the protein CASSFSGGAEETQYF.

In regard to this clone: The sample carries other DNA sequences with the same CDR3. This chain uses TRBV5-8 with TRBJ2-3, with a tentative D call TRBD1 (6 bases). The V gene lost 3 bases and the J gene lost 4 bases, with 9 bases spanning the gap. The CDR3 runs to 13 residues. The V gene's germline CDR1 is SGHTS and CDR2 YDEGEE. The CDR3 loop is CASSSRGADTQYF. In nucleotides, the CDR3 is TGTGCCAGCAGCTCCAGGGGTGCAGATACGCAGTATTTT.

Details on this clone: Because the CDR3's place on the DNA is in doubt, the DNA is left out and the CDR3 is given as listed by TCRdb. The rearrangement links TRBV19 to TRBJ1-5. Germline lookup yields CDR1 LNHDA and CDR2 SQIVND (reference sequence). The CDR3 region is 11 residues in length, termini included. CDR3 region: CASTSGQPQHF.

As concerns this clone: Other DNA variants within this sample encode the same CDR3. CDR3 in amino acids: CSVGDGYTF. CDR3 nucleotide sequence: TGCAGCGTTGGAGATGGCTACACCTTC. The V call is TRBV29-1, the J call TRBJ1-2, with D unresolved. Germline values: CDR1 SQVTM, CDR2 ANQGSEA. This CDR3 is built from 9 residues. The V end was cut by 4 bases, the J end by 6 bases, with 3 bases between.

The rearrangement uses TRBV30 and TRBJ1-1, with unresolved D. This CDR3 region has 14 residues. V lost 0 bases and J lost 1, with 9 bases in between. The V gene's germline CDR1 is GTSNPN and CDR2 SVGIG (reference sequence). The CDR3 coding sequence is TGTGCCTGGAGTGTCAATCCGGGGAACACTGAAGCTTTCTTT. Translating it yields CAWSVNPGNTEAFF.

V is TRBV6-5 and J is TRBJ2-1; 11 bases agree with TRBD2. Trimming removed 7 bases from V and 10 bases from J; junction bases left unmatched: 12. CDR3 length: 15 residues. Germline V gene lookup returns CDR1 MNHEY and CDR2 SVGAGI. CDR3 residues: CASTRLAGRSREQFF. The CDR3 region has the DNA TGTGCCAGCACTCGACTAGCGGGGCGTTCTAGGGAGCAGTTCTTC.

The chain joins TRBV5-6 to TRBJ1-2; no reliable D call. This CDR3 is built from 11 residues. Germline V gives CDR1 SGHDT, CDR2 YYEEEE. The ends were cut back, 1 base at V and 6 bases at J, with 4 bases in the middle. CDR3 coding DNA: TGTGCCAGCAGCTTGCTCGATGGCTACACCTTC. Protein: CASSLLDGYTF.

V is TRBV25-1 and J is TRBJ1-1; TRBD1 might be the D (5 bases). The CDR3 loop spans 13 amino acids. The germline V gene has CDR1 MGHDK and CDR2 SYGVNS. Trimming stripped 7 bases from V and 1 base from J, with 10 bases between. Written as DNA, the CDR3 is TGTGCCAGCAAAAGAACAGGGAACACTGAAGCTTTCTTT. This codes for CASKRTGNTEAFF.

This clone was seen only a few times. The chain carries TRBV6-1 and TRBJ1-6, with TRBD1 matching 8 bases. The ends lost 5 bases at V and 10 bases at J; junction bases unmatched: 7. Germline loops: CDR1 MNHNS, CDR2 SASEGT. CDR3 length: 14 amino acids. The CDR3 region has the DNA TGTGCCAGCAGTACGACAGGGGAGGACTCACCCCTCCACTTT. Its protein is CASSTTGEDSPLHF.

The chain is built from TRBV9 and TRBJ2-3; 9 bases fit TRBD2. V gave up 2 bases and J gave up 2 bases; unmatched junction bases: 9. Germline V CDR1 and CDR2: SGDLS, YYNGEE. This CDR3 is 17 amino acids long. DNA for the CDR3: TGTGCCAGCAGCGTGGCACCCGAGCGGGGGGCCACAGATACGCAGTATTTT. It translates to CASSVAPERGATDTQYF.